This TCR beta chain comes out of a study of identical twins. General observations from the study: Weaker excess twin sharing was observed in beta out-of-frame sequences.

Via MiXCR, TCRdb re-called the 5' RACE reads, giving one row per CDR3 protein. The sample includes around 1.7 million distinct CDR3 sequences, 25% to 35% seen only once; the top ten take more than 0.25%. This clonotype was seen more than once but under ten times. The antigen remains undetermined. The germline V gene has CDR1 SGHTA and CDR2 FQGNSA. The CDR3 has 14 residues. The V end was cut by 2 bases, the J end by 1 base, with 7 bases between. Sequenced sample: cord blood. This clonotype was sampled from a newborn girl in good health. The rearrangement joins TRBV7-2 to TRBJ2-3; D is possibly TRBD2 (5 bases). The CDR3 coding sequence is TGTGCCAGCAGCTTAATTAGCGGCACAGATACGCAGTATTTT. It encodes CASSLISGTDTQYF.